This T cell receptor beta chain is from a study of CD8+ T cells in alopecia areata (dated 2018 in TCRdb). For the wider study: The treated patients took part in an open-label pilot trial in which moderate-to-severe alopecia areata was treated with oral tofacitinib at 5 to 10 mg twice daily. Patients received tofacitinib for 6 to 18 months and were then followed off drug for 6 months to check for delayed response and recurrence. The SALT score, which quantifies the percentage of affected scalp surface area, was used to measure disease severity in treated patients. High-throughput TCRbeta sequencing was used to examine T cell clonal expansion in alopecia areata in both the C3H/HeJ mouse model and human patients. On the human side, TCRbeta sequencing was run on scalp tissue and on sorted CD4+ and CD8+ peripheral blood T cells from healthy controls and from alopecia areata patients with either patchy or totalis/universalis disease. Biopsies were taken from tofacitinib-treated patients at baseline and again at 4 and 24 weeks into treatment, and several of those patients also had a later scalp biopsy. Scalp clonality was compared among normal scalp (n=4), patchy alopecia areata scalp (n=8), and alopecia totalis/universalis scalp (n=8). RNA came from the PAXgene miRNA kit for fixed scalp, the miRNeasy kit for PBMCs, and the RNeasy kit for mouse skin. immunoSEQ multiplex PCR using 35 Vbeta forward primers and 13 Jbeta reverse primers was used to amplify TCRbeta CDR3 regions.

Libraries came from the immunoSEQ multiplex PCR assay. For TCR sequencing, RNA was extracted from every sample and reverse transcribed into cDNA to serve as template. First-strand cDNA was synthesized with SuperScript III using a 2:1 mix of oligo-dT and random hexamers. A synthetic immune receptor repertoire was used to assess amplification bias, and residual bias was removed computationally. Per the source publication's procedure: Raw reads were preprocessed to remove errors, and CDR3 was defined by IMGT conventions from the conserved cysteine to phenylalanine. Clonality was calculated as 1 minus Shannon entropy normalized by log2 of the number of productive unique TCRs. Whether each scalp clone was CD4 or CD8 was inferred by checking scalp TCRbeta sequences against the CD4 and CD8 repertoires from sorted blood. TCRdb took this table from immuneACCESS and kept in-frame rearrangements with V and J called. Such tables lack part of the clones; where checked against another copy, unresolved V genes explain under half of the gap, and the rest is unexplained. V and J calls and clone size are those listed in that table; D and trimming were worked out from the DNA. In this sample the table shows 170,000 or so clones, about 60% of which occur a single time. The ten largest account for around 12% of the sample.

Notes on this clone: What antigen it recognizes has not been identified. Base-call qualities are not available, and no considerably larger clone is one nucleotide away.

Explained via the paper, the time point label denotes: roughly 24 weeks on oral tofacitinib. The sample's treatment or condition label, decoded: oral pan-JAK inhibitor, 5-10 mg twice daily. Lesional scalp punch biopsies and peripheral blood were obtained from alopecia areata patients. PBMCs were isolated by density centrifugation and stained for CD3, CD4 and CD8, and CD4+ and CD8+ T cells were sorted on a FACSAria. General conclusions and limits of the study: Compared with normal scalp, lesional scalp had higher clonality and more expanded CD8+ clones, particularly in alopecia totalis/universalis, a pattern that suggests antigenic drive. Compared with mice, TCR sequences shared between patients were less clear, possibly partly because of HLA diversity across the patient population. During tofacitinib treatment, many expanded lesional clones remained in scalp and blood, and this persistence may partly explain relapse after treatment is stopped. Tofacitinib significantly lowered scalp clonality and the number of expanded CD8+ clones among the top 100 scalp clones. Because the treated cohort was small and had just a single nonresponder, larger studies are needed to establish links between baseline CD8+ expansion and response. Unlike mouse skin, which is dominated by gammadelta T cells, normal human skin has resident alphabeta T cells that are also sequenced, and this complicates analysis of the scalp TCR repertoire.

V gives up 0 bases and J gives up 2 bases, and the segment between their germline ends measures 11 bases. The cysteine opens and the phenylalanine closes a CDR3 of 15 amino acids. Of the read, only the CDR3 DNA is kept; its 45 bases are in frame from base 1. From the germline V gene, CDR1 is MNHEY and CDR2 is SVGAGI. The chain employs TRBV6-5 and TRBJ2-7; the D gene could be TRBD1 or TRBD2, each one agreeing over 6 bases. The sequenced sample was CD8+ T cells sorted from blood, obtained at week 24, from a patient treated with tofacitinib. The sequence was collected from a human donor with alopecia areata. This receptor has the CDR3 CASSYSIGGTYEQYF. The DNA is TGTGCCAGCAGTTACTCGATCGGGGGCACCTACGAGCAGTACTTC.